These 3 T cell receptor beta chains originate from one sample sequenced in a study of CD8+ T cells in alopecia areata. Isolated RNA was reverse transcribed into cDNA used as the sequencing template. TCRdb's copy holds only in-frame clones and misses some; the assay was immunoSEQ multiplex PCR. This repertoire holds 200,000 to 300,000 clones, and none appear only once. CD4, CD8alpha, NKG2D, NKG2ACE and other markers were used to sort pooled cutaneous lymph node cells. Sequencing was performed on CD4+ T cells sorted from a lymph node. The receptors come from a C3H/HeJ mouse with alopecia areata. The MHC haplotype of this mouse line is H2-k.

Points on this clone: Gene names are the mouse ones. Read sequence stops 4 residues before the CDR3 end, and the germline J gene provides the missing end. Distinct nucleotide sequences in the sample also encode this CDR3. The J gene is TRBJ2-7, the V gene TRBV1; D is possibly TRBD1 (6 bases). The CDR3 length is 14 residues. Germline values: CDR1 NSQYPW, CDR2 LRSPGD (reference sequence). The CDR3 bases that were read are TGCACCTGCAGTGCATCCCGGGACAATTAT. It is translated as CTCSASRDNY. The CDR3 as a whole reads CTCSASRDNYEQYF.

This clone was detected a few times. Gene names and germline refer to mouse. The sequence runs out 4 residues before the end of the CDR3; the remainder is reconstructed from the germline J gene. The genes are TRBV13-3 and TRBJ2-1; the match to TRBD1 covers 7 bases. CDR3 length: 14 residues. J gave up 4 bases and V 2 bases, and 3 bases lay outside the gene matches. Per the germline V gene, CDR1 is NNHDY and CDR2 is SYVADS. CDR3 bases read: TGTGCCAGCAGTGAGACAGGGAAGTATGCT. Protein: CASSETGKYA. The complete CDR3 reads CASSETGKYAEQFF.

Only a few counts were recorded for this clone. Mouse names are used for the genes. Read sequence stops 4 residues before the CDR3 end, and the germline J gene provides the missing end. The chain has TRBV13-2 and TRBJ1-2; weak D call: TRBD1 (6 bases). V lost 1 base, J lost 2 bases, and 12 bases lay in between. The germline V gene has CDR1 NNHNN and CDR2 SYGAGS (reference sequence). This CDR3 is 15 amino acids long. CDR3 loop: CASGDFQGRNSDYTF. CDR3 bases read: TGTGCCAGCGGTGATTTTCAGGGGAGGAACTCC.